A selection of T cell receptor beta chains follows, all from one sample in a study of blood T cell repertoires in COVID-19. The repertoire was sequenced with immunoSEQ multiplex PCR; TCRdb's copy has only in-frame clones and lacks some. This table holds some 140,000 clones, approximately 79% found once. The sample consisted of peripheral blood. Every receptor here comes from a man aged 55 to 70 with acute or convalescent COVID-19. CDR3s include the opening cysteine and the closing phenylalanine or tryptophan. The order of the fields is V gene, clone size, J gene, CDR3 protein. Some rows mark clone size as missing; the rest say once, few, many or name a class of expanded clone.

v_gene: TRBV28
abundance: NA
j_gene: TRBJ1-1
CDR3aa: CAIGRAEAFF

v_gene: TRBV7-3
abundance: NA
j_gene: TRBJ2-5
CDR3aa: CASSPLPGQQETQYF

v_gene: TRBV10-3
abundance: few
j_gene: TRBJ2-1
CDR3aa: CAISEATGGDNEQFF

v_gene: TRBV28
abundance: NA
j_gene: TRBJ1-2
CDR3aa: CASSPGGDPVWGYTF

v_gene: TRBV29-1
abundance: NA
j_gene: TRBJ2-1
CDR3aa: CSVAGGPYNEQFF

v_gene: TRBV7-9
abundance: NA
j_gene: TRBJ2-5
CDR3aa: CASSPRTSGRMETQYF

v_gene: TRBV7-6
abundance: NA
j_gene: TRBJ1-5
CDR3aa: CASSSGTGPNQPQHF

v_gene: TRBV5-6
abundance: NA
j_gene: TRBJ2-6
CDR3aa: CASSLPGPGANVLTF

v_gene: TRBV10-3
abundance: NA
j_gene: TRBJ1-4
CDR3aa: CAISDDTADHNEKLFF

v_gene: TRBV6-5
abundance: NA
j_gene: TRBJ2-5
CDR3aa: CASSYPGALQETQYF

v_gene: TRBV7-2
abundance: NA
j_gene: TRBJ2-4
CDR3aa: CASSQTSSGLWTLDF

v_gene: TRBV24-1
abundance: NA
j_gene: TRBJ2-2
CDR3aa: CATGTGTVNTGELFF

v_gene: TRBV19
abundance: NA
j_gene: TRBJ2-2
CDR3aa: CASSNSGRTTTGELFF

v_gene: TRBV7-3
abundance: NA
j_gene: TRBJ2-1
CDR3aa: CASSPPTSPHEQFF

v_gene: TRBV19
abundance: NA
j_gene: TRBJ1-2
CDR3aa: CATVEGYGYTF

v_gene: TRBV6-2/TRBV6-3
abundance: once
j_gene: TRBJ1-5
CDR3aa: CASSRYLSNSNQPQHF

v_gene: TRBV3-1/TRBV3-2
abundance: NA
j_gene: TRBJ1-1
CDR3aa: CASSLRGRNTEAFF

v_gene: TRBV7-2
abundance: NA
j_gene: TRBJ1-2
CDR3aa: CASSLEGTAPLGYTF

v_gene: TRBV3-1/TRBV3-2
abundance: once
j_gene: TRBJ1-4
CDR3aa: CASSQGTGNEKLFF

v_gene: TRBV28
abundance: NA
j_gene: TRBJ1-1
CDR3aa: CASRPPGGGILRAFF

v_gene: TRBV18
abundance: NA
j_gene: TRBJ2-3
CDR3aa: CASSPSDTQYF

v_gene: TRBV7-9
abundance: few
j_gene: TRBJ2-2
CDR3aa: CASSLVLRTGPTGELFF

v_gene: TRBV9
abundance: NA
j_gene: TRBJ1-3
CDR3aa: CASSLQPFYENTIYF

v_gene: TRBV7-2
abundance: NA
j_gene: TRBJ2-2
CDR3aa: CASSLVGGFLGELFF

v_gene: TRBV23-1
abundance: NA
j_gene: TRBJ1-2
CDR3aa: CASSHLGTGDNYGYTF

v_gene: TRBV28
abundance: NA
j_gene: TRBJ1-1
CDR3aa: CASSFGGMNTEAFF

v_gene: TRBV6-5
abundance: NA
j_gene: TRBJ1-2
CDR3aa: CASRLQGLDGYTF

v_gene: TRBV19
abundance: few
j_gene: TRBJ1-5
CDR3aa: CASSPRDRGNQPQHF

v_gene: TRBV30
abundance: NA
j_gene: TRBJ1-2
CDR3aa: CAWNPGTAGSERYGYTF

v_gene: TRBV19
abundance: few
j_gene: TRBJ1-6
CDR3aa: CASSTDRLGNSPLHF

v_gene: TRBV4-2
abundance: NA
j_gene: TRBJ1-1
CDR3aa: CASSQDSKNTEAFF

v_gene: TRBV5-1
abundance: NA
j_gene: TRBJ2-1
CDR3aa: CASSLGLAGGPWNEQFF

v_gene: TRBV5-1
abundance: NA
j_gene: TRBJ2-3
CDR3aa: CASTLGTPSTDTQYF

v_gene: TRBV29-1
abundance: NA
j_gene: TRBJ2-1
CDR3aa: CSARGPYNEQFF

v_gene: TRBV28
abundance: once
j_gene: TRBJ1-2
CDR3aa: CASSLGQPPGGYTF

v_gene: TRBV19
abundance: NA
j_gene: TRBJ2-1
CDR3aa: CASSRLAGNYNEQFF

v_gene: TRBV7-9
abundance: NA
j_gene: TRBJ1-6
CDR3aa: CASSSQGLTPLHF

v_gene: TRBV28
abundance: NA
j_gene: TRBJ1-3
CDR3aa: CASSLYAGATAGNTIYF

v_gene: TRBV19
abundance: NA
j_gene: TRBJ1-5
CDR3aa: CASSIPYGGQPQHF

v_gene: TRBV5-6
abundance: NA
j_gene: TRBJ2-6
CDR3aa: CASSSLVRGSGANVLTF

v_gene: TRBV9
abundance: NA
j_gene: TRBJ2-3
CDR3aa: CASSVVGGGSTDTQYF

v_gene: TRBV19
abundance: NA
j_gene: TRBJ1-5
CDR3aa: CASSPHRGGGEPQHF

v_gene: TRBV18
abundance: NA
j_gene: TRBJ1-1
CDR3aa: CASSVGGNTEAFF

v_gene: TRBV4-2
abundance: NA
j_gene: TRBJ2-7
CDR3aa: CASSQGGRESGEQYF

v_gene: TRBV28
abundance: once
j_gene: TRBJ1-6
CDR3aa: CASSFLAGGFSYNSPLHF

v_gene: TRBV19
abundance: NA
j_gene: TRBJ2-7
CDR3aa: CASSIGHSYEQYF

v_gene: TRBV3-1/TRBV3-2
abundance: NA
j_gene: TRBJ1-5
CDR3aa: CASSRRGTLGNQPQHF